This T cell receptor beta chain is from a study of blood T cell repertoires in COVID-19. Under the authors' procedure: Amplifying reference gene primers gave estimates of nucleated cell counts. TCRdb keeps only in-frame clones here, not all; method: immunoSEQ multiplex PCR. D and trimming were read from the DNA, whereas the V and J calls and clone size are those reported in that table. The sample records 90,000 to 130,000 clones, approximately 79% being singletons. The material sequenced was peripheral blood. The sequence derives from an elderly woman with active or convalescent COVID-19.

CDR3 protein: CASSPTGLNSPLHF. In DNA form, the CDR3 reads TGTGCCAGCAGCCCCACAGGGCTTAATTCACCCCTCCACTTT. J is TRBJ1-6 and V is TRBV25-1; TRBD1 is a possible D gene (6 bases). This CDR3 is 14 amino acids long. Germline CDR1 reads MGHDK; CDR2 reads SYGVNS. The V gene lost 6 bases and the J gene lost 6 bases, with 12 bases spanning the gap.